Sequencing of this T cell receptor (beta chain) was carried out in a study of T-cell memory formation after mild COVID-19. Per the germline V gene, CDR1 is LGHNA and CDR2 is YSLEER. This CDR3 is 15 amino acids long. V dropped 0 bases and J dropped 2 bases, with 10 bases sitting between them. TCRdb reanalysed the 5' RACE reads using MiXCR and keeps one entry per CDR3 protein. The table shows 400,000 to 450,000 distinct CDR3 sequences, with about a sixth occurring only once. This receptor was taken from a man between 18 and 29 years old who had mild COVID-19 (a few samples of this study predate the infection). Cell type and time point are not known. The J gene is TRBJ1-2, the V gene TRBV4-3; D perhaps matches TRBD1 (5 bases). Sequenced sample: PBMCs or a T cell subset sorted from them (not recorded which). CDR3: CASSQDLRGNYGYTF. For the CDR3, the DNA is TGCGCCAGCAGCCAAGATCTGAGGGGAAACTATGGCTACACCTTC.